The clone carrying this TCR beta chain has a handful of counts. Its specificity is not known. By quantitative 5'-RACE with molecular barcodes, the TCR beta libraries were made. TCRdb used MiXCR to reprocess the 5' RACE reads, holding one entry per CDR3 protein. Altogether tens of thousands of distinct CDR3 sequences are present, 27% being singletons, with the ten largest covering around three fifths. There are 11 residues in the CDR3. The germline V gene has CDR1 DFQATT and CDR2 SNEGSKA (reference sequence). The germline V and J ends were trimmed by 7 bases and 1 base, with 7 bases remaining between them. The sample belongs to a study of CD8 T cells in ankylosing spondylitis. Study-wide findings and caveats: Relatively rare in peripheral blood, disease-linked clones were also CD8+.

The J gene is TRBJ1-1, the V gene TRBV20-1; D gene uncertain. The clonotype comes from a male donor with ankylosing spondylitis or in good health (not recorded which). The sample consisted of blood, either unsorted or a sorted T cell fraction (not recorded which). For the CDR3, the DNA is TGCAGTGGCCAGCCGAACACTGAAGCTTTCTTT. Its protein is CSGQPNTEAFF.